The 5 T cell receptor beta chains listed next were all sequenced from one sample in a study of siplizumab effects on memory and regulatory T cells. Profiled with immunoSEQ multiplex PCR; TCRdb holds only in-frame clones, not every one. The sample carries 45,000 to 60,000 clones, roughly 87% recorded once. Sequencing was carried out using naive CD8+ T cells sorted from blood. The source is a human donor in good health.

The gene calls are TRBV11-2 and TRBJ2-7; no firm D call. The germline V gene encodes CDR1 SGHAT and CDR2 FQNNGV. V was cut by 1 base and J by 3 bases, with 10 bases left in between. CDR3 size: 14 residues. The CDR3 spells CASSLGMGNYEQYF. In nucleotides, the CDR3 is TGTGCCAGCAGCTTAGGGATGGGAAACTACGAGCAGTACTTC.

V and J are TRBV7-9 and TRBJ1-2; D is unclear. Germline CDR1 is SEHNR and CDR2 is FQNEAQ (reference sequence). The CDR3 is made up of 12 amino acids. Trimming removed 4 bases at V and 4 bases at J, with 7 bases between. The CDR3 loop is CASSSSFYGYTF. For the CDR3, the DNA is TGTGCCAGCAGCTCCTCATTCTATGGCTACACCTTC.

The rearrangement uses TRBV4-2 and TRBJ1-1; the D gene is possibly TRBD1 (5 bases). The germline V gene encodes CDR1 LGHNA and CDR2 YNFKEQ. The V and J ends lost 0 bases and 0 bases respectively, with 14 bases between them. CDR3 length equals 17 residues. The chain's CDR3 is CASSQDMGGSVNTEAFF. The CDR3 DNA is TGTGCCAGCAGCCAAGATATGGGGGGGTCGGTGAACACTGAAGCTTTCTTT.

This chain joins TRBV29-1 and TRBJ1-2, with 10 bases matching TRBD1. Losses at the gene ends were 6 bases for V and 4 bases for J; bases not matched to a gene: 11. Germline V lookup: CDR1 SQVTM, CDR2 ANQGSEA. The CDR3 is 15 amino acids. The CDR3 spells CSVAIPGQGFYGYTF. The CDR3 nucleotides are TGCAGCGTGGCGATACCGGGACAGGGGTTCTATGGCTACACCTTC.

This clone was seen a few times. The CDR3 reads CASSHFAGAQEQYF. Written as DNA, the CDR3 is TGTGCCAGCAGTCACTTCGCGGGGGCGCAGGAGCAGTACTTC. This chain links TRBV7-2 with TRBJ2-7; a possible D gene is TRBD2 (7 bases). The CDR3 contains 14 residues. CDR1 is SGHTA, CDR2 FQGNSA, per germline. V was pared by 6 bases and J by 7 bases, with 19 bases between.